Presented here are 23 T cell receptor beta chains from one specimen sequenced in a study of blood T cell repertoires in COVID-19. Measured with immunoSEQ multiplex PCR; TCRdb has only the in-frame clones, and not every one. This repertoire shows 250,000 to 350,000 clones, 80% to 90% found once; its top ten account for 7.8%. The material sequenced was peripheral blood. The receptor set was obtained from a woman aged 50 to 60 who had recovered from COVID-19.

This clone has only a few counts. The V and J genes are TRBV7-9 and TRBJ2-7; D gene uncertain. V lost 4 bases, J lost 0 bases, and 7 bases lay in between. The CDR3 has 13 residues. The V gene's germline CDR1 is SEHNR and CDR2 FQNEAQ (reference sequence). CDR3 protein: CASSYEFSYEQYF. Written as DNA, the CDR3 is TGTGCCAGCAGCTATGAGTTCTCCTACGAGCAGTACTTC. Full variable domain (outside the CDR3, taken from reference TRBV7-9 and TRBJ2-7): DTGVSQNPRHKITKRGQNVTFRCDPISEHNRLYWYRQTLGQGPEFLTYFQNEAQLEKSRLLSDRFSAERPKGSFSTLEIQRTEQGDSAMYLCASSYEFSYEQYFGPGTRLTVT.

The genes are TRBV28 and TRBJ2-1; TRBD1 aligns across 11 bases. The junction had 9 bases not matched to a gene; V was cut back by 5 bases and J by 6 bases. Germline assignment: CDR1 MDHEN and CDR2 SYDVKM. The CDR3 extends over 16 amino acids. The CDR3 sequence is CASSHTGTGGINEQFF. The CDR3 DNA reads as TGTGCCAGCAGTCATACAGGGACAGGGGGGATCAATGAGCAGTTCTTC.

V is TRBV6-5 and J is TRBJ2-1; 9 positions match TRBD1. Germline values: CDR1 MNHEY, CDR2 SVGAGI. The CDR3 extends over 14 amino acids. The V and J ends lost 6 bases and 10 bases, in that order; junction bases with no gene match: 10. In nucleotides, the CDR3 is TGTGCCAGCAGGCCCGGGACAGGGTCTTGGGAGCAGTTCTTC. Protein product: CASRPGTGSWEQFF.

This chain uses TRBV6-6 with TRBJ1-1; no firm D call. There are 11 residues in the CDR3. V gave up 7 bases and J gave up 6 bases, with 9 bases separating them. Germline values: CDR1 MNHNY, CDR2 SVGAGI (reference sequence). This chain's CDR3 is CASNGVSEAFF. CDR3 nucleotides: TGTGCCAGCAACGGGGTCTCTGAAGCTTTCTTT.

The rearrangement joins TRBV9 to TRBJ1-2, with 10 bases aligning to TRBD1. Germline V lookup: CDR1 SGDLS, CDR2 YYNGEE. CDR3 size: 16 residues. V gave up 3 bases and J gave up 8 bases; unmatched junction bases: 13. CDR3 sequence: CASSAGTGARGAGYTF. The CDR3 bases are TGTGCCAGCAGCGCTGGGACAGGGGCCCGGGGGGCCGGCTACACCTTC.

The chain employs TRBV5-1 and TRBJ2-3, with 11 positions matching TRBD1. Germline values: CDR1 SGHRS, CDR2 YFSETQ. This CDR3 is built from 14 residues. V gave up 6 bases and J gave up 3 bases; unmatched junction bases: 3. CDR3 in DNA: TGCGCCAGCAAAGGGACAGGGGGGACAGATACGCAGTATTTT. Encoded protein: CASKGTGGTDTQYF.

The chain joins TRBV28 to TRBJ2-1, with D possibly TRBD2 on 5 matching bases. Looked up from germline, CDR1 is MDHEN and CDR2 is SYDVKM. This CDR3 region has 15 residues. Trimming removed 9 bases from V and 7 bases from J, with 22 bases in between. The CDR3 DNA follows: TGTGCCAGTGCGTCTCCTCCAGGACGGGGAAATGAGCAGTTCTTC. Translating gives CASASPPGRGNEQFF.

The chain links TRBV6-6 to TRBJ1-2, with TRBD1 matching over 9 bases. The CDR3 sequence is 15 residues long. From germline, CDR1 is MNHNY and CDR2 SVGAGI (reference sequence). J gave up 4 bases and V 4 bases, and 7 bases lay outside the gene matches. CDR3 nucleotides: TGTGCCAGCAGTTTGCCGGGACAGGGACCCTATGGCTACACCTTC. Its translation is CASSLPGQGPYGYTF.

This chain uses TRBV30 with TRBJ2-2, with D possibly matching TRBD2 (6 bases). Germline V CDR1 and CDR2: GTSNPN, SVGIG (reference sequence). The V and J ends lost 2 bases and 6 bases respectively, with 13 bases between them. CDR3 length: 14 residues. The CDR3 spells CAWSRLGGAGELFF. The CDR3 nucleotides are TGTGCCTGGAGTCGACTAGGAGGGGCCGGGGAGCTGTTTTTT.

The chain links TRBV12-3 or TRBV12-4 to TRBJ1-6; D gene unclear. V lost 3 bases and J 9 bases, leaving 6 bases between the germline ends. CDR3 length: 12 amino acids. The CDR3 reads CASSLPGSPLHF. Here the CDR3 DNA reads TGTGCCAGCAGTTTGCCGGGTTCACCCCTCCACTTT.

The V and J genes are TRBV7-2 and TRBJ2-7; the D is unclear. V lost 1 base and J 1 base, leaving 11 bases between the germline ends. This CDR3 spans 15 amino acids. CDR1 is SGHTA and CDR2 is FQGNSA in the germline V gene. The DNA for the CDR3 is TGTGCCAGCAGCTTAGGGGCAGAAGTATCCTACGAGCAGTACTTC. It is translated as CASSLGAEVSYEQYF.

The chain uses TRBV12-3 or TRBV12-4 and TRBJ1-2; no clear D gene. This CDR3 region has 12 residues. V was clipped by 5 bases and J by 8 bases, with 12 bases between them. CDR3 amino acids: CASSPGLGGYTF. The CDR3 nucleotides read TGTGCCAGCAGTCCCGGACTGGGGGGCTACACCTTC.

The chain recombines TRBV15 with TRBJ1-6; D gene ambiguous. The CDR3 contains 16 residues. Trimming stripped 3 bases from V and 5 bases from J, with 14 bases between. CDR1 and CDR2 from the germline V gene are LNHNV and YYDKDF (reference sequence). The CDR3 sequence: CATSSRLFGNNSPLHF. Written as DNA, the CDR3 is TGTGCCACCAGCAGTCGTCTGTTCGGTAATAATTCACCCCTCCACTTT.

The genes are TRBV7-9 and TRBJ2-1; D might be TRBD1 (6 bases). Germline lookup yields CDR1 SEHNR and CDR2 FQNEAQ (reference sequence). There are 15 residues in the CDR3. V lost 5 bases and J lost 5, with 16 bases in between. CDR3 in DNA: TGTGCCAGCAGCGACCCCGGGACAACTAACAATGAGCAGTTCTTC. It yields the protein CASSDPGTTNNEQFF. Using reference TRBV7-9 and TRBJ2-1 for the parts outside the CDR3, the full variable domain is DTGVSQNPRHKITKRGQNVTFRCDPISEHNRLYWYRQTLGQGPEFLTYFQNEAQLEKSRLLSDRFSAERPKGSFSTLEIQRTEQGDSAMYLCASSDPGTTNNEQFFGPGTRLTVL.

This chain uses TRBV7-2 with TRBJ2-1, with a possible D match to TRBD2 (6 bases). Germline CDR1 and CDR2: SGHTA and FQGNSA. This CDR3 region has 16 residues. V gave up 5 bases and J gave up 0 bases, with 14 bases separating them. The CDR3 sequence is CASSVFGGTSYNEQFF. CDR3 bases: TGTGCCAGCAGCGTTTTTGGGGGGACCTCCTACAATGAGCAGTTCTTC.

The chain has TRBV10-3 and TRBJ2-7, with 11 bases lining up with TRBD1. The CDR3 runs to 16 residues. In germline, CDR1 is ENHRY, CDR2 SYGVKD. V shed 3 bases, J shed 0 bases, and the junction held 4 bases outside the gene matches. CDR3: CAISEGTGGISYEQYF. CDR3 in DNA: TGTGCCATCAGTGAAGGGACAGGGGGGATCTCCTACGAGCAGTACTTC.

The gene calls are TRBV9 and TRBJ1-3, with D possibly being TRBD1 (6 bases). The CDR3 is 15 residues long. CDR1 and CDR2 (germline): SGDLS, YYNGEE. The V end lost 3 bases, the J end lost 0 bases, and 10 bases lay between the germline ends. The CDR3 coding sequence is TGTGCCAGCAGCGACAGGGCAGGCTCTGGAAACACCATATATTTT. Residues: CASSDRAGSGNTIYF.

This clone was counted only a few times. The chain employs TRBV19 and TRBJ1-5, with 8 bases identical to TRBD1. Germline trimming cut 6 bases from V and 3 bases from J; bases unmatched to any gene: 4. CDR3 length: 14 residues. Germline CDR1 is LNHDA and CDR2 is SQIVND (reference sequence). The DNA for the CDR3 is TGTGCCAGTAGCAGGGGGCAGTACAATCAGCCCCAGCATTTT. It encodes CASSRGQYNQPQHF.

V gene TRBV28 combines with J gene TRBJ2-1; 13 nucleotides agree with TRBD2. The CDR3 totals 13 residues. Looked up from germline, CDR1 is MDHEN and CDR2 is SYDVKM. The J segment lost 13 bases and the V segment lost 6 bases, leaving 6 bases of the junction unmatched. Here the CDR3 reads CASSQLAGGLQFF. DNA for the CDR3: TGTGCCAGCAGCCAACTAGCGGGGGGGCTTCAGTTCTTC.

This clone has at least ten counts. As DNA, the CDR3 is TGTGCCAGCAGTTACTCGACCATGAGGTCTAATCAGCCCCAGCATTTT. It codes for CASSYSTMRSNQPQHF. The rearrangement links TRBV6-2 or TRBV6-3 to TRBJ1-5, with D unclear. Germline V gene data show CDR1 as MNHEY and CDR2 as SVGEGT. With 0 bases removed from V and 4 bases from J, the gap between germline ends came to 13 bases. The CDR3 has 16 residues.

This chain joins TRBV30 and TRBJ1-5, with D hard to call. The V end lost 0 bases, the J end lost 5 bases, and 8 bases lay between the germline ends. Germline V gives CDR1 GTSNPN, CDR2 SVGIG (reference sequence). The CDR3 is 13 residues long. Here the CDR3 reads CAWSVLPYQPQHF. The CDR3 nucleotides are TGTGCCTGGAGTGTTCTCCCGTATCAGCCCCAGCATTTT. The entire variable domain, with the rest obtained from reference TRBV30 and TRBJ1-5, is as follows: SQTIHQWPATLVQPVGSPLSLECTVEGTSNPNLYWYRQAAGRGLQLLFYSVGIGQISSEVPQNLSASRPQDRQFILSSKKLLLSDSGFYLCAWSVLPYQPQHFGDGTRLSIL.

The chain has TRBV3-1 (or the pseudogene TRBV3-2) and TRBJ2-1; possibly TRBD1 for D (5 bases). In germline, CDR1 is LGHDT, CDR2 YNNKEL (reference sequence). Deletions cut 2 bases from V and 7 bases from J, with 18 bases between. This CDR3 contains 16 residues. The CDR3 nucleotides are TGTGCCAGCAGCCAATCAAGGGGCTCCTGGGCTAATGAGCAGTTCTTC. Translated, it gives CASSQSRGSWANEQFF.

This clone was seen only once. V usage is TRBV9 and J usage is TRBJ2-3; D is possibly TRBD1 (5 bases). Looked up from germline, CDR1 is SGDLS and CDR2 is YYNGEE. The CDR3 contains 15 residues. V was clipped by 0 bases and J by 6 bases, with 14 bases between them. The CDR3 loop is CASSVGGNRQDTQYF. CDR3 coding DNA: TGTGCCAGCAGCGTAGGGGGAAACCGACAGGATACGCAGTATTTT.